The clone carrying this T cell receptor (beta chain) was seen a few times. This record belongs to a study of cytomegalovirus exposure and HLA in healthy donors. PCR primers comprised 60 Vbeta and 13 Jbeta primers. Sequenced by immunoSEQ multiplex PCR; TCRdb stores in-frame clones only, minus some. The sample holds under 75,000 clones, roughly 88% seen once. The CDR3 contains 14 residues. Germline values: CDR1 SGHNT, CDR2 YYREEE (reference sequence). The ends were cut back, 2 bases at V and 4 bases at J, with 12 bases in the middle. The clonotype was recovered from a woman aged 25 to 45 in good health and CMV-seronegative. The chain links TRBV5-4 to TRBJ2-5, with D possibly TRBD1 on 5 matching bases. Sequenced sample: PBMCs. CDR3 amino acids: CASSLTGYRETQYF. For the CDR3, the DNA is TGTGCCAGCAGCTTAACAGGTTACCGAGAGACCCAGTACTTC.